The 22 T cell receptor beta chains below come from one sample, sequenced in a study of T-cell reconstitution after alpha-beta-depleted transplantation in children. A library of TCRbeta sequences, prepared with unique molecular identifiers, was generated. Each CDR3 protein gets one entry after TCRdb re-called the PCR reads with MiXCR. Of fewer than 350,000 distinct CDR3 sequences in the sample, approximately 10% were seen once. The material was peripheral blood, obtained 180 days after TCRalphabeta/CD19-depleted stem cell transplant. The source is a male patient aged 2 to 9 who had a stem cell transplant for chronic granulomatous disease, so the T cells may come from the graft donor.

The chain is built from TRBV13 and TRBJ2-1; TRBD2 matches at 8 bases. Germline CDR1 is PRHDT and CDR2 is FYEKMQ (reference sequence). The CDR3 spans 14 residues. V trimming: 3 bases; J trimming: 15 bases; junction bases outside the gene matches: 13. The CDR3, as DNA: TGTGCCAGCAGCTTGGGGGCTAGCGGGTGGGAGGTGTTCTTC. It translates to CASSLGASGWEVFF. Full variable domain (remainder filled in from reference TRBV13 and TRBJ2-1): AAGVIQSPRHLIKEKRETATLKCYPIPRHDTVYWYQQGPGQDPQFLISFYEKMQSDKGSIPDRFSAQQFSDYHSELNMSSLELGDSALYFCASSLGASGWEVFFGPGTRLTVL.

In this sample, this clonotype turned up many times. V usage is TRBV4-2 and J usage is TRBJ1-4; 8 positions match TRBD1. The CDR3 sequence is 15 residues long. Germline-derived CDR1 and CDR2 are LGHNA and YNFKEQ. V lost 0 bases, J lost 9 bases, and 6 bases stayed unmatched. CDR3 DNA: TGTGCCAGCAGCCAAGATAAACAGGGGGGAAAAAAACTGTTTTTT. Translating it yields CASSQDKQGGKKLFF.

This clonotype was seen ten or more times. V gene TRBV6-1 combines with J gene TRBJ2-7, with no clear D. The CDR3 loop spans 14 amino acids. V was clipped by 5 bases and J by 1 base, with 12 bases between them. Per germline, CDR1 MNHNS and CDR2 SASEGT. Here the CDR3 reads CASSPQDASYEQYF. Written as DNA, the CDR3 is TGTGCCAGCAGTCCCCAGGACGCATCCTACGAGCAGTACTTC.

This clonotype was detected a few times. This chain uses TRBV19 with TRBJ2-7; 8 nucleotides match TRBD1. CDR1 and CDR2 from the germline V gene are LNHDA and SQIVND (reference sequence). The length of the CDR3 is 16 residues. After removal of 5 bases from V and 2 bases from J, the junction contained 11 bases not matched to a gene. CDR3 amino acids: CASSRHSKQGAYEQYF. DNA for the CDR3: TGTGCCAGTAGTCGTCACTCCAAACAGGGGGCCTACGAGCAGTACTTC.

In its sample, this clonotype was seen many times. The CDR3 is CSASLDYNEQFF. CDR3 nucleotide sequence: TGCAGTGCTAGTCTAGACTACAATGAGCAGTTCTTC. The chain carries TRBV20-1 and TRBJ2-1, with no clear D. The CDR3 totals 12 residues. With 3 bases removed from V and 3 bases from J, the gap between germline ends came to 6 bases. In germline, CDR1 is DFQATT, CDR2 SNEGSKA (reference sequence).

As concerns this clonotype: Given a much more abundant clone one base away, this may be a read error. The rearrangement uses TRBV29-1 and TRBJ2-1, with D unclear. The CDR3 spans 15 residues. Germline values: CDR1 SQVTM, CDR2 ANQGSEA. CDR3 region: CSVQDLAHSYNEQSF. The DNA for the CDR3 is TGCAGCGTTCAGGACCTGGCCCACTCCTACAATGAGCAGTCCTTC.

Ten or more counts support this clonotype. The chain carries TRBV5-1 and TRBJ2-5, with D perhaps matching TRBD1 or TRBD2 (6 bases each). The V gene lost 0 bases and the J gene lost 5 bases, with 11 bases spanning the gap. CDR1 and CDR2 from the germline V gene are SGHRS and YFSETQ. The CDR3 is 14 residues long. The CDR3 reads CASSLVGGSETQYF. For the CDR3, the DNA is TGCGCCAGCAGCTTGGTGGGGGGCTCGGAGACCCAGTACTTC.

The table lists this clonotype with many counts. The chain employs TRBV21-1 and TRBJ1-1; TRBD1 was called by the table and not checked on the DNA. TRBV21-1 is a listed pseudogene. The length of the CDR3 is 15 residues. The CDR3 is CASSSRSGGNTEAFF. CDR3 bases: TGTGCCAGCAGCTCCCGATCAGGGGGGAACACTGAAGCTTTCTTT.

This clonotype was counted many times. The chain recombines TRBV27 with TRBJ2-5; possible D gene TRBD1, 6 bases. Germline values: CDR1 MNHEY, CDR2 SMNVEV (reference sequence). The CDR3 is made up of 14 amino acids. The V and J ends lost 5 bases and 0 bases respectively, with 10 bases between them. The CDR3 here is CASSKRDNQETQYF. The CDR3 DNA sequence: TGTGCCAGCAGTAAAAGGGACAACCAAGAGACCCAGTACTTC.

The J gene is TRBJ2-7, the V gene TRBV19, with a tentative D call TRBD1 (6 bases). Trimming took 6 bases from V and 1 from J, leaving 16 bases between them. Looked up from germline, CDR1 is LNHDA and CDR2 is SQIVND (reference sequence). This CDR3 is built from 15 residues. The CDR3 loop reads CASSRTGTPSYEQYF. The CDR3 coding sequence is TGTGCCAGTAGCCGGACGGGGACACCATCCTACGAGCAGTACTTC.

This clonotype was detected many times. The rearrangement uses TRBV7-2 and TRBJ2-3, with a tentative D call TRBD1 (6 bases). The CDR3 runs 15 residues. Germline-derived CDR1 and CDR2 are SGHTA and FQGNSA. Trimming took 3 bases from V and 0 from J, leaving 10 bases between them. CDR3 region: CASSFGQISTDTQYF. CDR3 DNA sequence: TGTGCCAGCAGCTTTGGACAGATTAGCACAGATACGCAGTATTTT.

Ten or more counts support this clonotype. The chain links TRBV15 to TRBJ1-1, with TRBD1 matching over 9 bases. Germline V gene sequence: CDR1 LNHNV, CDR2 YYDKDF (reference sequence). Germline trimming cut 0 bases from V and 11 bases from J; bases unmatched to any gene: 4. The CDR3 loop spans 13 amino acids. CDR3 residues: CATSREQGARAFF. As DNA, the CDR3 is TGTGCCACCAGCAGAGAACAGGGGGCCAGGGCTTTCTTT.

This chain connects TRBV18 to TRBJ1-2; the D gene is possibly TRBD1 (6 bases). Germline values: CDR1 KGHSH, CDR2 LQKENI. The CDR3 is 13 amino acids. With 6 bases removed from V and 8 bases from J, the gap between germline ends came to 16 bases. The CDR3 coding sequence is TGTGCCAGCTCCCCGGTGGGGGCCTCGGGCTACACCTTC. This translates into CASSPVGASGYTF.

This clonotype occurred many times. The V gene is TRBV29-1, the J gene TRBJ2-7, with TRBD2 matching over 13 bases. The CDR3 totals 13 residues. The J segment lost 4 bases and the V segment lost 5 bases, leaving 2 bases of the junction unmatched. Germline CDR1 is SQVTM and CDR2 is ANQGSEA. The chain's CDR3 is CSVRTSGGYEQYF. Written as DNA, the CDR3 is TGCAGCGTTCGGACTAGCGGGGGTTACGAGCAGTACTTC.

This clonotype was detected many times. The rearrangement joins TRBV7-6 to TRBJ2-3, with 13 positions matching TRBD2. After removal of 5 bases from V and 7 bases from J, the junction contained 9 bases not matched to a gene. The CDR3 runs to 16 residues. From germline, CDR1 is SGHVS and CDR2 FNYEAQ. Here the CDR3 reads CASSPWTSGSLYTQYF. DNA for the CDR3: TGTGCCAGCAGCCCATGGACTAGCGGGAGTTTATATACGCAGTATTTT.

Ten or more counts support this clonotype. Written as DNA, the CDR3 is TGTGCCAGCAGCTTAGCGGGGCCCCCGTTCTTC. Protein sequence: CASSLAGPPFF. The chain combines TRBV7-2 with TRBJ2-1, with D tentatively TRBD1 (5 bases). Germline V gives CDR1 SGHTA, CDR2 FQGNSA. The CDR3 is 11 residues long. Deletions cut 0 bases from V and 15 bases from J, with 9 bases between.

In its sample, this clonotype was seen many times. The V gene is TRBV7-3, the J gene TRBJ2-7; D remains unclear. CDR1 is SGHTA and CDR2 is FQGTGA in the germline V gene. The CDR3 runs to 13 residues. V lost 3 bases to trimming and J lost 3 bases, with 9 bases between them. As DNA, the CDR3 is TGTGCCAGCAGCTTGGCGGAAAACTACGAGCAGTACTTC. Encoded protein: CASSLAENYEQYF. The full variable domain, in which reference TRBV7-3 and TRBJ2-7 provide the parts outside the CDR3, is GAGVSQTPSNKVTEKGKYVELRCDPISGHTALYWYRQSLGQGPEFLIYFQGTGAADDSGLPNDRFFAVRPEGSVSTLKIQRTERGDSAVYLCASSLAENYEQYFGPGTRLTVT.

The sample holds many counts of this clonotype. This rearrangement joins TRBV20-1 to TRBJ2-5; 12 bases match TRBD2. Germline V gene lookup returns CDR1 DFQATT and CDR2 SNEGSKA (reference sequence). V was pared by 6 bases and J by 5 bases, with 13 bases of the junction left unmatched. The CDR3 spans 16 residues. The CDR3 nucleotides are TGCAGTGCCACCAAGACTAGCGGGAGAGGGGTGGAGACCCAGTACTTC. Its translation: CSATKTSGRGVETQYF.

This clonotype was counted ten times or more. Here the CDR3 reads CASSFNGRAVEQFF. Written as DNA, the CDR3 is TGTGCCAGCAGTTTTAACGGGCGGGCCGTTGAGCAGTTCTTC. The chain carries TRBV7-8 and TRBJ2-1, with a possible D match to TRBD2 (5 bases). CDR1 and CDR2 from the germline V gene are SGHVS and FQNEAQ. The length of the CDR3 is 14 residues. With 6 bases removed from V and 9 bases from J, the gap between germline ends came to 18 bases.

This clonotype occurred many times. The V and J genes are TRBV20-1 and TRBJ1-5; D gene uncertain. The CDR3 is 16 amino acids. Between the trimmed V and J ends, which lost 2 bases and 7 bases, there was a span of 21 bases. Germline V CDR1 and CDR2: DFQATT, SNEGSKA (reference sequence). The CDR3 DNA is TGCAGTGCTAGAAGCGGTTTGTCAGCCTTGGGCCAGCCCCAGCATTTT. Translating gives CSARSGLSALGQPQHF.

This clonotype has a count of ten or more. The J gene is TRBJ2-2, the V gene TRBV5-1; D may be TRBD2 (5 bases). Trimming shortened V by 6 bases and J by 4 bases, and 25 bases separated the two germline ends. This CDR3 is built from 18 residues. Germline V gene sequence: CDR1 SGHRS, CDR2 YFSETQ. This CDR3 reads CASTIRDVWWESTGELFF. The CDR3 nucleotides read TGCGCCAGCACCATAAGAGATGTTTGGTGGGAGAGCACCGGGGAGCTGTTTTTT. The whole variable domain, remainder taken from reference TRBV5-1 and TRBJ2-2, is KAGVTQTPRYLIKTRGQQVTLSCSPISGHRSVSWYQQTPGQGLQFLFEYFSETQRNKGNFPGRFSGRQFSNSRSEMNVSTLELGDSALYLCASTIRDVWWESTGELFFGEGSRLTVL.

In its sample, this clonotype was seen many times. This rearrangement joins TRBV18 to TRBJ2-3, with D possibly TRBD2 on 6 matching bases. The germline gives CDR1 KGHSH, CDR2 LQKENI. CDR3 size: 15 residues. V was trimmed by 5 bases and J by 8 bases, leaving 20 bases between them. CDR3 nucleotides: TGTGCCAGCTCATCCCTAGCCCCGGAGGGTGGTACGCAGTATTTT. This sequence encodes CASSSLAPEGGTQYF.